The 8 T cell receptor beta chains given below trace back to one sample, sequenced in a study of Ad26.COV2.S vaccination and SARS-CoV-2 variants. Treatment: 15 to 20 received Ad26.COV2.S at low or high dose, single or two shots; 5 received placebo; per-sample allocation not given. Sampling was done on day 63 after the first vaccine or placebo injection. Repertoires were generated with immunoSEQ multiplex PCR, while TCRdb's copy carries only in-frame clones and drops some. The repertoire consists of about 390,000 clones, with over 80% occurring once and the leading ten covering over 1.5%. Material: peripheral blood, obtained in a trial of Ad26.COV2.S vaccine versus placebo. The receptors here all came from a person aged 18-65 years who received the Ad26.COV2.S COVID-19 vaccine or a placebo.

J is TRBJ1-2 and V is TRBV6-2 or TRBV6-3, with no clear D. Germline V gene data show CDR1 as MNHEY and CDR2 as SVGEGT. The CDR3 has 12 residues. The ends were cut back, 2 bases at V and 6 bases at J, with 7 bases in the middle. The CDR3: CASSYSRNGYTF. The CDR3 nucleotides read TGTGCCAGCAGTTACAGTAGGAATGGCTACACCTTC.

The CDR3 here is CATSRGGQYSNQPQHF. CDR3 nucleotide sequence: TGTGCCACCAGCAGAGGGGGACAGTATAGCAATCAGCCCCAGCATTTT. This chain connects TRBV15 to TRBJ1-5; 7 bases match TRBD1. The germline V gene encodes CDR1 LNHNV and CDR2 YYDKDF (reference sequence). The CDR3 totals 16 residues. V dropped 1 base and J dropped 0; count of bases not matched to a gene: 3.

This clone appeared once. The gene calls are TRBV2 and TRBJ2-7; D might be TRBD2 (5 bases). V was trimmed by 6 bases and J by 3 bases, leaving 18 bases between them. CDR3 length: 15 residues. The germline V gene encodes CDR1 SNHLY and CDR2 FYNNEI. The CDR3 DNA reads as TGTGCCAGCAGCATCTCTACTAGTATTTACTACGAGCAGTACTTC. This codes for CASSISTSIYYEQYF.

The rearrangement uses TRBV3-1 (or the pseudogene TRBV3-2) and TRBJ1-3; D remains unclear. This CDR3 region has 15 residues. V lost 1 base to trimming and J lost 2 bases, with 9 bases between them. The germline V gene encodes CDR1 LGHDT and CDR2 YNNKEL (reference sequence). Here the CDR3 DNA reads TGTGCCAGCAGCCAAGGGCTGGGAGCTGGAAACACCATATATTTT. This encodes CASSQGLGAGNTIYF.

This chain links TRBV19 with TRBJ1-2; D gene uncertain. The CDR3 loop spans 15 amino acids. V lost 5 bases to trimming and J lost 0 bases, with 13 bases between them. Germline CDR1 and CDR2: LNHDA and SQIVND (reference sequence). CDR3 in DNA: TGTGCCAGTAGTCCCACGGAGAATTCTAACTATGGCTACACCTTC. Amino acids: CASSPTENSNYGYTF.

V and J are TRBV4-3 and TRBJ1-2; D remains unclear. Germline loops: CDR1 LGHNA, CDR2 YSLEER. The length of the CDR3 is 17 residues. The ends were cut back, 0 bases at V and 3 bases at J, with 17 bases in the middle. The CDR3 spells CASSQEGPGGSDYGYTF. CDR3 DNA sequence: TGCGCCAGCAGCCAAGAAGGCCCAGGTGGGTCGGACTATGGCTACACCTTC.

Here the CDR3 DNA reads TGTGCCACCAGGGGCCCTGGGTATGGCTACACCTTC. It encodes CATRGPGYGYTF. The genes are TRBV15 and TRBJ1-2, with D unresolved. CDR1 is LNHNV, CDR2 YYDKDF, per germline (reference sequence). The V end was cut by 6 bases, the J end by 5 bases, with 10 bases between. There are 12 residues in the CDR3.

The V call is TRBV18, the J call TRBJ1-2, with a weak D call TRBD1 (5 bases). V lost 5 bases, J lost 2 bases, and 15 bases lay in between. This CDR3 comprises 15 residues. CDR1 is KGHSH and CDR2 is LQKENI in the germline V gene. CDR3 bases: TGTGCCAGCTCAGAAACGACAGTAAGGAACTATGGCTACACCTTC. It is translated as CASSETTVRNYGYTF.